The text below deals with one TCR beta chain. TCRdb reprocessed the 5' RACE reads with MiXCR, giving one entry per CDR3 protein. Of more than 400,000 distinct CDR3 sequences detected, roughly 15% appear once; the ten largest clones hold 0.44%. The source of the sample is a study of identical twins. Germline CDR1 is KGHDR and CDR2 is SFDVKD. The ends lost 5 bases at V and 6 bases at J; junction bases unmatched: 3. The CDR3 totals 15 residues. This same sample was also part of a study on yellow fever vaccine responses in identical twins.

Sequencing was performed on CD4+ T cells sorted from blood. The chain employs TRBV24-1 and TRBJ2-1, with 13 positions matching TRBD2. This sequence originates from a woman aged 18-35 years in good health. The CDR3 DNA follows: TGTGCCACCAGTGGCACTAGCGGGAGGGTCAATGAGCAGTTCTTC. This encodes CATSGTSGRVNEQFF.